The 7 T cell receptor beta chains below all came from one sample that was sequenced in a study of T cell repertoires in cytomegalovirus infection. TCRdb reprocessed the reads via MiXCR and lists one record per CDR3 protein. The data show about a million distinct CDR3 sequences, roughly 30% seen once. Their antigens are not known. Specimen: cultured CD8+ T cells from PBMCs, collected from culture after CMV antigen stimulation. These receptors came from a human donor in good health (CMV status not recorded). Some clones in this sample may be carry-over from other donors' samples.

Remarks on this clonotype: A single base separates this from a much larger clone, so it may be a read error. The chain combines TRBV7-2 with TRBJ1-2; possible D gene TRBD1, 6 bases. The CDR3 is made up of 13 amino acids. Germline V gene data show CDR1 as SGHTA and CDR2 as FQGNSA. The CDR3 reads CGSSSDRAYGYTF. DNA of the CDR3: TGTGGCAGCAGCTCGGACAGAGCCTATGGCTACACCTTC.

This clonotype was seen a few times. The CDR3 coding sequence is TGTGCCAGCACCACCCCGGGGGCTGGTCAGCCCCAGCATTTT. The encoded protein is CASTTPGAGQPQHF. The chain joins TRBV27 to TRBJ1-5, with D maybe TRBD1 (6 bases). The CDR3 totals 14 residues. Trimming shortened V by 7 bases and J by 6 bases, and 16 bases separated the two germline ends. Germline CDR1 is MNHEY and CDR2 is SMNVEV (reference sequence).

The chain is built from TRBV6-5 and TRBJ2-4; 7 nucleotides align to TRBD1. V lost 1 base to trimming and J lost 1 base; unmatched junction nucleotides: 1. Germline V lookup: CDR1 MNHEY, CDR2 SVGAGI. The length of the CDR3 is 15 residues. The CDR3 DNA reads as TGTGCCAGCAGTTACTTGACAGGGGCCAAAAACATTCAGTACTTC. Protein product: CASSYLTGAKNIQYF.

This clonotype was seen a few times. The J gene is TRBJ2-5, the V gene TRBV24-1; no clear D gene. V was pared by 5 bases and J by 1 base, with 19 bases between. CDR3 length: 17 amino acids. CDR1 is KGHDR and CDR2 is SFDVKD in the germline V gene. CDR3 sequence: CATSGSDRAVPQETQYF. The DNA for the CDR3 is TGTGCCACCAGTGGATCGGATCGGGCAGTACCCCAAGAGACCCAGTACTTC.

This clonotype was seen a few times. The J gene is TRBJ2-7, the V gene TRBV6-2 or TRBV6-3; no reliable D call. This CDR3 spans 13 amino acids. CDR1 MNHEY and CDR2 SVGEGT come from the germline V gene. Trimming took 4 bases from V and 3 from J, leaving 10 bases between them. CDR3: CASSSGGFYEQYV. In DNA form, the CDR3 reads TGTGCCAGCAGTTCAGGCGGATTCTACGAGCAGTACGTC.

This clonotype was seen only a few times. This chain joins TRBV27 and TRBJ1-1; weak D call: TRBD1 (6 bases). The length of the CDR3 is 14 residues. V lost 6 bases to trimming and J lost 5 bases, with 16 bases between them. Germline CDR1 reads MNHEY; CDR2 reads SMNVEV (reference sequence). The CDR3 DNA reads TGTGCCAGCAGCCTAGAATGGGGGCGTACTGAAGCTTTCTTT. This translates into CASSLEWGRTEAFF.

This clonotype was counted between two and nine times. The genes are TRBV6-5 and TRBJ2-3, with 8 positions matching TRBD1. The germline CDR1 and CDR2 sequences are MNHEY and SVGAGI. The length of the CDR3 is 13 residues. The junction had 6 bases not matched to a gene; V was cut back by 2 bases and J by 11 bases. CDR3 protein: CASSYQDREVQYF. CDR3 DNA sequence: TGTGCCAGCAGTTACCAGGACAGGGAAGTGCAGTATTTT.